The 26 T cell receptor beta chains presented below share a single source sample, sequenced in a study of cytomegalovirus exposure and HLA in healthy donors. The study ran its PCR with 60 Vbeta and 13 Jbeta primers. Produced via immunoSEQ multiplex PCR; TCRdb's table is partial and in-frame only. The sample carries under 250,000 clones, roughly 72% recorded once. What was sequenced was PBMCs. These receptors all come from a man aged 25 to 40 in good health and CMV-seronegative.

This chain's CDR3 is CASSVDGGVQETQYF. In DNA, the CDR3 is TGTGCCAGCAGCGTCGATGGGGGGGTCCAAGAGACCCAGTACTTC. This rearrangement joins TRBV9 to TRBJ2-5, with 7 bases that match TRBD2. This CDR3 has 15 residues. The junction had 5 bases not matched to a gene; V was cut back by 2 bases and J by 1 base. The germline gives CDR1 SGDLS, CDR2 YYNGEE. Supplemented by reference TRBV9 and TRBJ2-5, the full variable domain reads DSGVTQTPKHLITATGQRVTLRCSPRSGDLSVYWYQQSLDQGLQFLIQYYNGEERAKGNILERFSAQQFPDLHSELNLSSLELGDSALYFCASSVDGGVQETQYFGPGTRLLVL.

This clone was recorded only once. This rearrangement joins TRBV5-6 to TRBJ1-1; D perhaps matches TRBD1 (6 bases). Trimming cost V 1 base and J 2 bases, with 9 bases left between them. Germline CDR1 SGHDT, CDR2 YYEEEE. The CDR3 sequence is 14 residues long. The CDR3 sequence: CASSLPGANTEAFF. The DNA of the CDR3 is TGTGCCAGCAGCTTGCCAGGGGCCAACACTGAAGCTTTCTTT. Filled out from reference TRBV5-6 and TRBJ1-1, the complete variable domain reads DAGVTQSPTHLIKTRGQQVTLRCSPKSGHDTVSWYQQALGQGPQFIFQYYEEEERQRGNFPDRFSGHQFPNYSSELNVNALLLGDSALYLCASSLPGANTEAFFGQGTRLTVV.

V is TRBV25-1 and J is TRBJ2-1; TRBD2 matches 9 bases. The germline V gene has CDR1 MGHDK and CDR2 SYGVNS. This CDR3 has 13 residues. V lost 3 bases to trimming and J lost 12 bases; unmatched junction nucleotides: 6. CDR3 protein: CASSEGLAGLQFF. For the CDR3, the DNA is TGTGCCAGCAGTGAGGGTCTAGCGGGACTGCAGTTCTTC.

V and J are TRBV28 and TRBJ1-2; 9 bases agree with TRBD1. V lost 5 bases to trimming and J lost 6 bases; unmatched junction nucleotides: 10. The germline V gene has CDR1 MDHEN and CDR2 SYDVKM. The CDR3 spans 15 residues. The CDR3 loop reads CASSPRERTGDGYTF. DNA for the CDR3: TGTGCCAGCAGTCCACGAGAGCGGACAGGGGATGGCTACACCTTC.

This clone showed up just once. This chain connects TRBV6-5 to TRBJ2-2, with D perhaps matching TRBD1 (5 bases). Germline CDR1 and CDR2: MNHEY and SVGAGI. This CDR3 contains 12 residues. The V end was cut by 4 bases, the J end by 13 bases, with 13 bases between. The CDR3 reads CASSFLQGGLFF. In DNA form, the CDR3 reads TGTGCCAGCAGTTTTCTTCAGGGTGGGCTGTTTTTT.

This chain joins TRBV5-1 and TRBJ2-1; D gene ambiguous. CDR1 SGHRS and CDR2 YFSETQ come from the germline V gene. The CDR3 length is 16 residues. Trimming took off 0 bases at V and 1 base at J, with 11 bases between the two ends. The CDR3 loop is CASSLGHQLSYNEQFF. CDR3 sequence (DNA): TGCGCCAGCAGCTTGGGACACCAATTGTCCTACAATGAGCAGTTCTTC.

The rearrangement uses TRBV10-3 and TRBJ1-3; D gene ambiguous. Trimming stripped 3 bases from V and 0 bases from J, with 9 bases between. CDR1 and CDR2 from the germline V gene are ENHRY and SYGVKD. The CDR3 sequence is 15 residues long. In nucleotides, the CDR3 is TGTGCCATCAGTGATTCGGGGAGCTCTGGAAACACCATATATTTT. Translation gives CAISDSGSSGNTIYF.

The genes are TRBV18 and TRBJ2-7; tentatively, D is TRBD2 (6 bases). The CDR3 runs 14 residues. The germline V gene encodes CDR1 KGHSH and CDR2 LQKENI. V lost 3 bases and J lost 6, with 15 bases in between. The CDR3 region is CASSPRTGESEQYF. The CDR3 nucleotides read TGTGCCAGCTCACCGCGAACGGGAGAGTCCGAGCAGTACTTC.

This clone turned up a few times. The V call is TRBV6-6, the J call TRBJ1-5, with D hard to call. Germline CDR1 and CDR2: MNHNY and SVGAGI (reference sequence). Trimming left V 2 bases short and J 7 bases short, with 9 bases between. This CDR3 is 13 amino acids long. The CDR3 region has the DNA TGTGCCAGCAGTTACGAGCTTGAGCAGCCCCAGCATTTT. This codes for CASSYELEQPQHF.

This chain connects TRBV2 to TRBJ2-2, with 8 bases identical to TRBD2. CDR3 length: 15 amino acids. V lost 4 bases, J lost 8 bases, and 9 bases stayed unmatched. Germline CDR1 and CDR2: SNHLY and FYNNEI. In DNA form, the CDR3 reads TGTGCCAGCAGTGCTACTAGCGGAATTTCGGGGGAGCTGTTTTTT. Its translation: CASSATSGISGELFF. The full variable domain, with the rest looked up from reference TRBV2 and TRBJ2-2, is EPEVTQTPSHQVTQMGQEVILRCVPISNHLYFYWYRQILGQKVEFLVSFYNNEISEKSEIFDDQFSVERPDGSNFTLKIRSTKLEDSAMYFCASSATSGISGELFFGEGSRLTVL.

This clone was found once. The rearrangement uses TRBV6-4 and TRBJ2-1, with D perhaps TRBD2 (5 bases). The germline V gene has CDR1 MRHNA and CDR2 SNTAGT. Trimming removed 4 bases from V and 10 bases from J, with 20 bases in between. This CDR3 has 15 residues. CDR3 bases: TGTGCCAGCAGTGCGCGAACGGGAATCGGAAAGGAGCAGTTCTTC. Protein product: CASSARTGIGKEQFF.

The V call is TRBV5-5, the J call TRBJ2-1, with a possible D match to TRBD2 (6 bases). The CDR3 runs 16 residues. Germline V gene lookup returns CDR1 SGHKS and CDR2 YYEKEE (reference sequence). The V and J ends lost 1 base and 2 bases respectively, with 13 bases between them. Here the CDR3 DNA reads TGTGCCAGCAGCTTGCACCTAGCGTACCCCTACAATGAGCAGTTCTTC. Encoded protein: CASSLHLAYPYNEQFF. The variable domain in full, completed from reference TRBV5-5 and TRBJ2-1, reads DAGVTQSPTHLIKTRGQQVTLRCSPISGHKSVSWYQQVLGQGPQFIFQYYEKEERGRGNFPDRFSARQFPNYSSELNVNALLLGDSALYLCASSLHLAYPYNEQFFGPGTRLTVL.

This chain joins TRBV11-2 and TRBJ2-7; TRBD2 aligns across 7 bases. The CDR3 covers 16 residues. Germline V lookup: CDR1 SGHAT, CDR2 FQNNGV. V lost 5 bases and J lost 6; bases outside the gene matches: 16. The CDR3 DNA is TGTGCCAGCAGCCCCGGGGGGAGAACAGGATCAGGCGAGCAGTACTTC. Translated, it gives CASSPGGRTGSGEQYF.

This clone has a handful of counts. The chain is built from TRBV19 and TRBJ1-5; D gene uncertain. The length of the CDR3 is 16 residues. Germline V gene lookup returns CDR1 LNHDA and CDR2 SQIVND (reference sequence). The ends were cut back, 4 bases at V and 3 bases at J, with 16 bases in the middle. The CDR3 sequence is CASSKRERRSNQPQHF. CDR3 DNA: TGTGCCAGTAGTAAGAGGGAGCGACGTTCCAATCAGCCCCAGCATTTT.

This clone occurred a few times. The gene calls are TRBV6-6 and TRBJ2-1; D might be TRBD2 (5 bases). The CDR3 has 13 residues. From germline, CDR1 is MNHNY and CDR2 SVGAGI (reference sequence). V was shortened by 2 bases and J by 12 bases, with 14 bases between the two germline ends. CDR3 protein: CASSYQRGFVQFF. The CDR3 bases are TGTGCCAGCAGTTACCAAAGAGGGTTTGTGCAGTTCTTC.

The chain recombines TRBV27 with TRBJ2-1; 10 nucleotides align to TRBD2. This CDR3 has 14 residues. V was pared by 6 bases and J by 8 bases, with 7 bases of the junction left unmatched. CDR1 is MNHEY, CDR2 SMNVEV, per germline (reference sequence). The CDR3 loop reads CASSSAGGSYEQFF. DNA of the CDR3: TGTGCCAGCAGCTCAGCGGGAGGGTCCTATGAGCAGTTCTTC.

The V gene is TRBV4-2, the J gene TRBJ2-7; 14 bases map to TRBD2. Germline CDR1 and CDR2: LGHNA and YNFKEQ. CDR3 size: 14 residues. V lost 3 bases and J lost 6; bases outside the gene matches: 1. The CDR3 reads CASSQGTSGGEQYF. CDR3 DNA: TGTGCCAGCAGCCAGGGGACTAGCGGGGGCGAGCAGTACTTC.

The chain combines TRBV11-2 with TRBJ1-5; 7 nucleotides agree with TRBD1. This CDR3 is 16 amino acids long. V shed 6 bases, J shed 2 bases, and the junction held 10 bases outside the gene matches. Germline V gives CDR1 SGHAT, CDR2 FQNNGV. CDR3 loop: CASSERQGRGNQPQHF. The DNA of the CDR3 is TGTGCCAGCAGTGAAAGACAGGGTCGGGGCAATCAGCCCCAGCATTTT. The whole variable domain, filled in from reference TRBV11-2 and TRBJ1-5, reads EAGVAQSPRYKIIEKRQSVAFWCNPISGHATLYWYQQILGQGPKLLIQFQNNGVVDDSQLPKDRFSAERLKGVDSTLKIQPAKLEDSAVYLCASSERQGRGNQPQHFGDGTRLSIL.

This clone was picked up one time. The J gene is TRBJ2-4, the V gene TRBV19; TRBD2 agrees at 9 bases. In germline, CDR1 is LNHDA, CDR2 SQIVND (reference sequence). J was trimmed by 8 bases and V by 6 bases; bases with no gene match: 8. The CDR3 runs 14 residues. CDR3 in amino acids: CASRTLAGVHIQYF. For the CDR3, the DNA is TGTGCCAGTAGGACCTTAGCGGGAGTACACATTCAGTACTTC.

This chain links TRBV28 with TRBJ1-1, with no clear D. The length of the CDR3 is 15 residues. The germline V gene has CDR1 MDHEN and CDR2 SYDVKM. The germline V and J ends were trimmed by 9 bases and 1 base, with 18 bases remaining between them. CDR3 bases: TGTGCCAGTCCCCCTCCAGGCCCCCCGAACACTGAAGCTTTCTTT. It yields the protein CASPPPGPPNTEAFF.

The V gene is TRBV11-2, the J gene TRBJ2-7; 8 nucleotides align to TRBD2. The CDR3 has 19 amino acids. V lost 1 base, J lost 4 bases, and 18 bases stayed unmatched. CDR1 SGHAT and CDR2 FQNNGV come from the germline V gene. CDR3 bases: TGTGCCAGCAGCTTAGCCCCCGTTCGGGAGGGATCGTGGCCTTACGAGCAGTACTTC. This sequence encodes CASSLAPVREGSWPYEQYF.

This clone was recorded only once. The CDR3 nucleotides read TGTGCCAGCAGCTCCTCGAAGGGGACAGGGTCCTACAATGAGCAGTTCTTC. Its protein is CASSSSKGTGSYNEQFF. The chain carries TRBV5-6 and TRBJ2-1; 9 nucleotides match TRBD1. The length of the CDR3 is 17 residues. CDR1 and CDR2 (germline): SGHDT, YYEEEE. The V and J ends lost 3 bases and 1 base, in that order; junction bases with no gene match: 8.

This sequence joins TRBV6-1 and TRBJ2-1, with D perhaps matching TRBD1 (6 bases). CDR3 length: 15 residues. Germline V gene sequence: CDR1 MNHNS, CDR2 SASEGT. V was trimmed by 7 bases and J by 4 bases, leaving 17 bases between them. The CDR3 nucleotides are TGTGCCAGCACTTTTTCCGGGACACTTTACAATGAGCAGTTCTTC. It encodes CASTFSGTLYNEQFF.

The chain uses TRBV15 and TRBJ1-1; D remains unclear. Germline CDR1 and CDR2: LNHNV and YYDKDF (reference sequence). This CDR3 has 13 amino acids. Trimming took off 4 bases at V and 6 bases at J, with 12 bases between the two ends. The CDR3 protein is CATSIPEGPEAFF. CDR3 bases: TGTGCCACCAGCATCCCGGAGGGTCCTGAAGCTTTCTTT.

The rearrangement links TRBV5-1 to TRBJ1-1, with 8 bases that match TRBD1. This CDR3 has 14 residues. V trimming: 5 bases; J trimming: 4 bases; junction bases outside the gene matches: 7. Germline-derived CDR1 and CDR2 are SGHRS and YFSETQ. The CDR3 DNA sequence: TGCGCCAGCAGATCCGGGACAGGCTCCACTGAAGCTTTCTTT. This translates into CASRSGTGSTEAFF.

This chain joins TRBV11-3 and TRBJ2-4; D might be TRBD2 (7 bases). The CDR3 is 18 residues long. The germline gives CDR1 SGHNT, CDR2 YENEEA. Trimming removed 6 bases at V and 6 bases at J, with 27 bases between. CDR3: CASRDQDGGRVVLNIQYF. DNA for the CDR3: TGTGCCAGCAGAGACCAGGACGGGGGGCGGGTGGTATTAAACATTCAGTACTTC.